The clone carrying this TCR beta chain was detected a few times. Antigen specificity is unknown. The data originate from a study of T-cell memory formation after mild COVID-19. Study summary: Largely donor-specific TCR clusters were found. Study observations and caveats: Among clones contracting day 15 to 85, CD4/CD8 was balanced, whereas later expanders leaned CD4+.

Germline CDR1 and CDR2: SGHTA and FQGTGA. The CDR3 covers 15 residues. Trimming cost V 3 bases and J 0 bases, with 8 bases left between them. Each CDR3 protein is one row after TCRdb ran MiXCR on the 5' RACE reads. Of some 290,000 distinct CDR3 sequences in the sample, 15% to 20% were seen once. This receptor was taken from a man aged 18 to 29 who had mild COVID-19 (a few samples of this study predate the infection). Cell type and time point are not known. The genes are TRBV7-3 and TRBJ2-2; D perhaps matches TRBD2 (5 bases). Sequencing was carried out using PBMCs or a T cell subset sorted from them (not recorded which). CDR3 in amino acids: CASSFGDANTGELFF. CDR3 DNA sequence: TGTGCCAGCAGCTTCGGGGATGCGAACACCGGGGAGCTGTTTTTT.